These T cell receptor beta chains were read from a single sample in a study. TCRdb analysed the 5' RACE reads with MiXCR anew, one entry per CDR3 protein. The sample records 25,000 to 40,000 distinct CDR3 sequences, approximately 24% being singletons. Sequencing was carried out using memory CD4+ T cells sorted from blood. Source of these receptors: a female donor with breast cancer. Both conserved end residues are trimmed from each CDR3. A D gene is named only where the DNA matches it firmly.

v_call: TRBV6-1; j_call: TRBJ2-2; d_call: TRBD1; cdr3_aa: ASGSGTGGTRELF
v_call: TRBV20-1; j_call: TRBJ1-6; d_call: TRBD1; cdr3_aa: SARPRGQGVSSPLH
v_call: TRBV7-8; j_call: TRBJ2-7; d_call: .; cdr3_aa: ASSQGGGTAYEQY
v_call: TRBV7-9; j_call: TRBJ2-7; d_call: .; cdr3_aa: ASRFSGAISYEQY
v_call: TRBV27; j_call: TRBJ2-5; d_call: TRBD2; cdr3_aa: ASSLRGLGWETQY
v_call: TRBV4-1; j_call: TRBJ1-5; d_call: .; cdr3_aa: ASSHRASNQPQH
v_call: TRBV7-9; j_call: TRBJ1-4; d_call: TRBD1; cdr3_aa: ASSGTGGPNEKLF
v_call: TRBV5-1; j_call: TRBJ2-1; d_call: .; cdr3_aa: ASSLADRAGTNEQF
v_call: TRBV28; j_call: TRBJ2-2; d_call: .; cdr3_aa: ASRLPGQAGELF
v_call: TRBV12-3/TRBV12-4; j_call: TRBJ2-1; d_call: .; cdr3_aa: ASSLSASYNEQF
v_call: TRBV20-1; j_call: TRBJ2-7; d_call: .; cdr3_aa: SAHDPPMLGSSYEQY
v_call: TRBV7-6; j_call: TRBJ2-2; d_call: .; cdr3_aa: ASSAGPITGELF
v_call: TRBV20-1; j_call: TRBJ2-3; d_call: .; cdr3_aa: SARDVIARTDTQY
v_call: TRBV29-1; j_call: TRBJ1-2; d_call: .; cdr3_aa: SVVGGGYGYT
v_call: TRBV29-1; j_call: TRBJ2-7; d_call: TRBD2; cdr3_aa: SVGLAGEYEQY
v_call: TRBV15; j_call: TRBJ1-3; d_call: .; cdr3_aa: ATSRDLGNTVY
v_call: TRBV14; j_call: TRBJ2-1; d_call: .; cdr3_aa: ASSQEAEGDEQF
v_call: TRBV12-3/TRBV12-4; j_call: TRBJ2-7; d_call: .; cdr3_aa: ASSFMSGEYEQY
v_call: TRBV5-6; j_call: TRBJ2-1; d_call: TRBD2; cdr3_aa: ASSPRTEREGLYEQF
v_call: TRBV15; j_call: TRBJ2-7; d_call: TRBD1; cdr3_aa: ATSGQGLSYEQY
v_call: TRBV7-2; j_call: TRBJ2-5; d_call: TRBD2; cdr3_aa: ASNSFGGSEGGETQY
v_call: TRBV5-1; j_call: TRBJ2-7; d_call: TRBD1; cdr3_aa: ASSQGQASSYEQY
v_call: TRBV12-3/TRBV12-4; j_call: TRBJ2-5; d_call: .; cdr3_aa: ASRDPFGTQY
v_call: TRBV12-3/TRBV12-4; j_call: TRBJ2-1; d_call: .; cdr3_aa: ASSLSAEQF
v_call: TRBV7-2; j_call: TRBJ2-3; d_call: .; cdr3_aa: ASSSSGTDTQY
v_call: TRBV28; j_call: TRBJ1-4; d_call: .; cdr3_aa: ASSALAGSGEKLF
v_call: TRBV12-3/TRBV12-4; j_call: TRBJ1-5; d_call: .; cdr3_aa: ASSWGIRASNQPQH
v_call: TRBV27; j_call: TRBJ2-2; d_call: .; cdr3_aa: ASSFLRAIGTGELF
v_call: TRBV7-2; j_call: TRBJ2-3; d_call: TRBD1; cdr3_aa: ASSGDRLTDTQY
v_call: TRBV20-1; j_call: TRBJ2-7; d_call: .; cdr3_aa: SARDLNSSYEQY
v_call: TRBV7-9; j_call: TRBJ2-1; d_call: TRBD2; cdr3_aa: ASSLTTSGPYNEQF
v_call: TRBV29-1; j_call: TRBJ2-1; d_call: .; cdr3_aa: SVARYPTGNEQF
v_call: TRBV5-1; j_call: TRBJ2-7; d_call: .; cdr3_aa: ASSIGGIYEQY
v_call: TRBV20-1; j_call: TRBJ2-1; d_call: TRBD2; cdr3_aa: SADAGTSGSNEQF
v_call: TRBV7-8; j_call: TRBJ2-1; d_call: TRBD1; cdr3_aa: ASSPLTSDRTGEQF
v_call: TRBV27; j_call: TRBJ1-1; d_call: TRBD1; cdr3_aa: ASSLKGTGVLGWNTEAF
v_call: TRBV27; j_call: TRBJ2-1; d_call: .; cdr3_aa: AIGPYNEQF
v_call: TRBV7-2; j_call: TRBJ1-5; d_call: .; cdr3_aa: ASSLDKDQPQH